The present T cell receptor beta chain was sequenced within a study of TIL therapy for anti-PD-1-resistant metastatic lung cancer. Sequencing used immunoSEQ v3. Sequencing was performed with immunoSEQ multiplex PCR; in TCRdb, only in-frame clones are kept and a portion is missing. The sample includes 54,000 or so clones, less than 75% of them seen just once. The sample holds a few counts of this clone. As for time point: pre-treatment sample, taken before nivolumab and TIL therapy. The receptor comes from a person aged 25 to 85 with non-small cell lung cancer. The sequencing here drew on blood, taken at baseline.

The CDR3 DNA is TGTGCCAGTAGTTCCTGGGACAGGGGAGGGAATCAGCCCCAGCATTTT. Its protein is CASSSWDRGGNQPQHF. The V gene is TRBV19, the J gene TRBJ1-5; 10 bases map to TRBD1. This CDR3 has 16 residues. Unmatched junction bases numbered 8, after V lost 5 bases and J lost 4 bases. Germline loops: CDR1 LNHDA, CDR2 SQIVND (reference sequence).